The 10 T cell receptor beta chains reported below all come from one sample, sequenced in a study of beta chain features in type 1 diabetes. These receptors' antigens are unknown. Study conclusions and caveats: In every one of the four CD4+ subsets, TCRB CDR3s were moderately but significantly shorter in Type 1 diabetes patients.

The authors reverse transcribed all of the isolated RNA, so sequencing captured expressed TCRB transcripts. Sequenced by immunoSEQ multiplex PCR; TCRdb stores in-frame clones only, minus some. This sample has roughly 730,000 clones; roughly 13% occur once, and the top ten carry around 0.022%. Sequencing was performed on naive CD4+ T cells from blood. The receptors stem from a man aged 18 to 30 with type 1 diabetes.

The gene calls are TRBV5-1 and TRBJ2-7, with 10 bases identical to TRBD2. V lost 1 base and J lost 7; bases outside the gene matches: 2. This CDR3 has 13 amino acids. CDR1 SGHRS and CDR2 YFSETQ come from the germline V gene. The chain's CDR3 is CASSLLAGVEQYF. The CDR3 nucleotides read TGCGCCAGCAGCTTGCTAGCGGGGGTTGAGCAGTACTTC. The full variable domain, its missing parts supplied by reference TRBV5-1 and TRBJ2-7, is KAGVTQTPRYLIKTRGQQVTLSCSPISGHRSVSWYQQTPGQGLQFLFEYFSETQRNKGNFPGRFSGRQFSNSRSEMNVSTLELGDSALYLCASSLLAGVEQYFGPGTRLTVT.

The chain joins TRBV19 to TRBJ2-7; D call uncertain. V was pared by 3 bases and J by 7 bases, with 16 bases between. Per the germline V gene, CDR1 is LNHDA and CDR2 is SQIVND (reference sequence). This CDR3 spans 14 amino acids. The CDR3 reads CASSIQGPRGEQYF. CDR3 in DNA: TGTGCCAGTAGTATTCAAGGCCCCCGTGGGGAGCAGTACTTC.

This clone was detected a few times. The chain couples TRBV9 to TRBJ1-2; D is ambiguous. Deletions cut 4 bases from V and 4 bases from J, with 17 bases between. The CDR3 sequence is 15 residues long. CDR1 and CDR2 (germline): SGDLS, YYNGEE. CDR3 DNA: TGTGCCAGCAGCCCAGAACTCGGTCAGAGCTATGGCTACACCTTC. Its translation is CASSPELGQSYGYTF. The whole variable domain, filled in from reference TRBV9 and TRBJ1-2, reads DSGVTQTPKHLITATGQRVTLRCSPRSGDLSVYWYQQSLDQGLQFLIQYYNGEERAKGNILERFSAQQFPDLHSELNLSSLELGDSALYFCASSPELGQSYGYTFGSGTRLTVV.

This clone was counted a few times. CDR3 bases: TGTGCCAGCAGAAGACCCGGGACAGGGGGCATTTCTGAAGCTTTCTTT. This codes for CASRRPGTGGISEAFF. The chain has TRBV2 and TRBJ1-1; 12 bases are a match to TRBD1. Per the germline V gene, CDR1 is SNHLY and CDR2 is FYNNEI. The CDR3 covers 16 residues. V lost 6 bases to trimming and J lost 6 bases; unmatched junction nucleotides: 11.

The chain links TRBV19 to TRBJ1-2, with TRBD1 as a possible D gene (5 bases). The CDR3 is made up of 15 amino acids. The germline V gene has CDR1 LNHDA and CDR2 SQIVND (reference sequence). Between the trimmed V and J ends, which lost 5 bases and 4 bases, there was a span of 17 bases. The chain's CDR3 is CASSSRGAGRYGYTF. The CDR3 bases are TGTGCCAGTAGTTCGAGAGGGGCAGGTCGCTATGGCTACACCTTC.

This clone was counted only a few times. The CDR3 reads CASSRQNTGELFF. CDR3 DNA: TGTGCCAGCAGCCGACAGAACACCGGGGAGCTGTTTTTT. J is TRBJ2-2 and V is TRBV2; D remains ambiguous. Per the germline V gene, CDR1 is SNHLY and CDR2 is FYNNEI. The CDR3 consists of 13 residues. The V and J ends lost 6 bases and 1 base respectively, with 6 bases between them.

CDR3 sequence reads: CAWNQQGEGTEAFF. CDR3 DNA sequence: TGTGCCTGGAATCAACAGGGGGAAGGCACTGAAGCTTTCTTT. The chain uses TRBV30 and TRBJ1-1; 8 nucleotides agree with TRBD1. The CDR3 loop spans 14 amino acids. V shed 4 bases, J shed 4 bases, and the junction held 8 bases outside the gene matches. Looked up from germline, CDR1 is GTSNPN and CDR2 is SVGIG (reference sequence).

In this sample, this clone turned up a few times. Other nucleotide sequences in the sample specify the same CDR3. The genes are TRBV7-2 and TRBJ1-5; 8 positions match TRBD1. Trimming at V came to 5 bases and at J to 1 base, leaving 4 bases not matched to a gene. The CDR3 runs to 15 residues. Looked up from germline, CDR1 is SGHTA and CDR2 is FQGNSA. The CDR3 DNA is TGTGCCAGCAGCCCAGGGGGCCCAAGCAATCAGCCCCAGCATTTT. Amino acids: CASSPGGPSNQPQHF.

This clone showed up just a few times. The chain couples TRBV6-6 to TRBJ1-4, with D maybe TRBD1 (5 bases). This CDR3 is built from 13 residues. V dropped 6 bases and J dropped 7 bases, with 12 bases sitting between them. Germline-derived CDR1 and CDR2 are MNHNY and SVGAGI (reference sequence). CDR3 nucleotides: TGTGCCAGCAGGGAGCAGGGAGGTGAAAAACTGTTTTTT. Translated, it gives CASREQGGEKLFF.

This clone has only a few counts. The chain couples TRBV15 to TRBJ2-2; a possible D gene is TRBD1 (6 bases). CDR1 is LNHNV and CDR2 is YYDKDF in the germline V gene (reference sequence). The CDR3 runs 15 residues. Deletions cut 1 base from V and 1 base from J, with 7 bases between. The CDR3 protein is CATSRVTGNTGELFF. In nucleotides, the CDR3 is TGTGCCACCAGCAGAGTGACAGGGAACACCGGGGAGCTGTTTTTT.